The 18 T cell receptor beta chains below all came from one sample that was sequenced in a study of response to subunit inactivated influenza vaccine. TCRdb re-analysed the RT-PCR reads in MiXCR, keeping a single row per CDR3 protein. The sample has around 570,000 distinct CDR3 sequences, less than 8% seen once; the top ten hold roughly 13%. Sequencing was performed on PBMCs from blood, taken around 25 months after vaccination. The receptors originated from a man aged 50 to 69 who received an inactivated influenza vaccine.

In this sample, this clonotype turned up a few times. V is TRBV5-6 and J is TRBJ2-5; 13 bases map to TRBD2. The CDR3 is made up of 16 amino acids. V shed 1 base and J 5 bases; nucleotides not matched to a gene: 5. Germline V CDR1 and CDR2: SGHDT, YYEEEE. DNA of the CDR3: TGTGCCAGCAGCTTGTTACTAGCGGGAGGGCAGGAGACCCAGTACTTC. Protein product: CASSLLLAGGQETQYF.

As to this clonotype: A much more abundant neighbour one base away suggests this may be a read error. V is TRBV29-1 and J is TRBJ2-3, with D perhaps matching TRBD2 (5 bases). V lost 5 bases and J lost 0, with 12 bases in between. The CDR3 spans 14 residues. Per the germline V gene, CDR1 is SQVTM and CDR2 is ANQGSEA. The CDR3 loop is CSVNQRTSTDTQYF. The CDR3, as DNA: TGCAGCGTTAACCAGCGGACCAGCACAGATACGCAGTATTTT.

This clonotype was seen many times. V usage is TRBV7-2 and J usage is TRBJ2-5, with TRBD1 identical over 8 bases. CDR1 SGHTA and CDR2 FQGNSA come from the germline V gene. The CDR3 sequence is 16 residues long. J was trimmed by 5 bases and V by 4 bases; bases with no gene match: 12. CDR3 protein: CASSYDRGPPWETQYF. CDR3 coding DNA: TGTGCCAGCAGCTATGACAGGGGCCCCCCGTGGGAGACCCAGTACTTC.

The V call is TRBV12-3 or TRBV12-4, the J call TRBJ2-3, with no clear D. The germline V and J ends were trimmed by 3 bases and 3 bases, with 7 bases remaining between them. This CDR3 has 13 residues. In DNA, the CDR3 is TGTGCCAGCAGTTTTTGGGCGACAGATACGCAGTATTTT. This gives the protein CASSFWATDTQYF.

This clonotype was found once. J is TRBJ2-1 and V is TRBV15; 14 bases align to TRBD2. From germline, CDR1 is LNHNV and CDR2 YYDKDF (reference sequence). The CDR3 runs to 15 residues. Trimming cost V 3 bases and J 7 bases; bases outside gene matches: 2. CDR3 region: CATSRTSGGANEQFF. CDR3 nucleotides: TGTGCCACCAGCAGGACTAGCGGGGGGGCTAATGAGCAGTTCTTC.

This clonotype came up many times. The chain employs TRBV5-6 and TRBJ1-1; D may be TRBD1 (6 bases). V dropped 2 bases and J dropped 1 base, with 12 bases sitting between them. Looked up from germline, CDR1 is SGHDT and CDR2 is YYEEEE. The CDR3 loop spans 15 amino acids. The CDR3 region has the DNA TGTGCCAGCAGCTTTCCCGACAGGAAGAACACTGAAGCTTTCTTT. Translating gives CASSFPDRKNTEAFF.

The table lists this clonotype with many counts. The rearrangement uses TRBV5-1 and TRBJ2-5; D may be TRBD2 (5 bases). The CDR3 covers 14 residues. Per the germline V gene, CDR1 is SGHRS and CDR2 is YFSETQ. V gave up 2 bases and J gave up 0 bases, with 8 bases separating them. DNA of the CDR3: TGCGCCAGCAGCTTACCGGGAAACCAAGAGACCCAGTACTTC. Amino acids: CASSLPGNQETQYF.

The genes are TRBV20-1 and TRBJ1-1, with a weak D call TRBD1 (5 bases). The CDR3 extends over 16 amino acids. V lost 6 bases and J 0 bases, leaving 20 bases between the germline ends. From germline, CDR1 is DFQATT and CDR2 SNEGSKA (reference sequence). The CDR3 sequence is CSAPRPVGGMNTEAFF. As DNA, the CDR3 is TGCAGTGCCCCAAGACCGGTGGGGGGGATGAACACTGAAGCTTTCTTT.

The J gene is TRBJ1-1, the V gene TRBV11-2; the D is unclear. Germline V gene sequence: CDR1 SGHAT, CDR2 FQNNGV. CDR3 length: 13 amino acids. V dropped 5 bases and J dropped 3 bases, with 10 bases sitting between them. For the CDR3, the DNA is TGTGCCAGCAGCACCCGTCCGGACACTGAAGCTTTCTTT. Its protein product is CASSTRPDTEAFF. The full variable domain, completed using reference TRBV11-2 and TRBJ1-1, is EAGVAQSPRYKIIEKRQSVAFWCNPISGHATLYWYQQILGQGPKLLIQFQNNGVVDDSQLPKDRFSAERLKGVDSTLKIQPAKLEDSAVYLCASSTRPDTEAFFGQGTRLTVV.

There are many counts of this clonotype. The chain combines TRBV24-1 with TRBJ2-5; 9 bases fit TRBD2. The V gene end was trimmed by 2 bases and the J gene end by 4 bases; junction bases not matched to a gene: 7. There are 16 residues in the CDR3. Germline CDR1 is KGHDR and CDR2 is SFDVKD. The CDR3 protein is CATSDWSAGGRETQYF. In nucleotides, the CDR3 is TGTGCCACCAGTGATTGGTCAGCGGGAGGAAGAGAGACCCAGTACTTC.

CDR3: CASSLTPGALGEQYF. The CDR3 nucleotides read TGCGCCAGCAGCCTTACTCCGGGCGCCCTCGGGGAGCAGTACTTC. The chain joins TRBV5-1 to TRBJ2-7; no reliable D call. The V gene lost 4 bases and the J gene lost 7 bases, with 21 bases spanning the gap. Per the germline V gene, CDR1 is SGHRS and CDR2 is YFSETQ. CDR3 size: 15 residues.

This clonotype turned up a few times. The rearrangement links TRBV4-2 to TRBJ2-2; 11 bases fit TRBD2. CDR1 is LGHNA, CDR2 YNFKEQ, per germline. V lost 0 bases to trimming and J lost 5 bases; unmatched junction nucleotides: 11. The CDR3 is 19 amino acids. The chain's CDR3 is CASSQDGTSGGPRTGELFF. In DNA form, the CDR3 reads TGTGCCAGCAGCCAAGATGGAACTAGCGGGGGACCTAGGACCGGGGAGCTGTTTTTT.

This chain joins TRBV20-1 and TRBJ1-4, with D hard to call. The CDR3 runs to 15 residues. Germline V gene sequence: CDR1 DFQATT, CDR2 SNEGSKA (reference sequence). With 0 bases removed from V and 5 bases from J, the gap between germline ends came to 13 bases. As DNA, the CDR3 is TGCAGTGCTAGAGATCACACCCTCGGGAATGAAAAACTGTTTTTT. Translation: CSARDHTLGNEKLFF.

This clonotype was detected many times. The CDR3 DNA follows: TGTGCCAGCAGCGTAGCAGGGACCCAGTACAATGAGCAGTTCTTC. Protein sequence: CASSVAGTQYNEQFF. The V and J genes are TRBV9 and TRBJ2-1; D tentatively reads TRBD1 or TRBD2 (5 bases each). Trimming shortened V by 0 bases and J by 4 bases, and 11 bases separated the two germline ends. CDR3 size: 15 residues. Germline loops: CDR1 SGDLS, CDR2 YYNGEE.

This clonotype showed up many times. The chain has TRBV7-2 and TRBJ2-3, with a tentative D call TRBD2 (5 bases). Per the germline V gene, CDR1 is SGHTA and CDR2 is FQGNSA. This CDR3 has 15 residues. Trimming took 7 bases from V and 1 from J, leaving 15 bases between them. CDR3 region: CASTKFGVRTDTQYF. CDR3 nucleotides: TGTGCCAGCACCAAGTTCGGGGTCCGCACAGATACGCAGTATTTT.

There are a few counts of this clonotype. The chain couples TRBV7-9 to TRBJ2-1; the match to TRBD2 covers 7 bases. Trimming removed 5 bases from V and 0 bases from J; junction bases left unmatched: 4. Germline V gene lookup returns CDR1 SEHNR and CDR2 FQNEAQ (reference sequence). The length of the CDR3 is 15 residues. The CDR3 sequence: CASSPGLSSYNEQFF. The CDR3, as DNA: TGTGCCAGCAGCCCGGGACTAAGCTCCTACAATGAGCAGTTCTTC.

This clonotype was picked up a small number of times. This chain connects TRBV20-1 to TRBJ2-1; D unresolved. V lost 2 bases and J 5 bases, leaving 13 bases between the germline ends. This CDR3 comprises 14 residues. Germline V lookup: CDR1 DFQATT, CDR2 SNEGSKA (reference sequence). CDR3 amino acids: CSARFPDGNNEQFF. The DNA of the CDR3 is TGCAGTGCTAGATTTCCGGACGGAAACAATGAGCAGTTCTTC.

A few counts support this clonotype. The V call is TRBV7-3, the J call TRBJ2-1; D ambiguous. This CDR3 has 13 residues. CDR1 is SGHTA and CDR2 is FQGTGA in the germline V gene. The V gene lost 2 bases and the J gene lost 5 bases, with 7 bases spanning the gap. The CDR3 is CASSLAVNNEQFF. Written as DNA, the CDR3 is TGTGCCAGCAGCTTAGCTGTAAACAATGAGCAGTTCTTC.